Presented here are 26 T cell receptor beta chains from one specimen sequenced in a study of blood T cells in healthy people across ages. Next came a second PCR, run for about 7 to 12 cycles, which used a sample-barcoded 5' primer along with a J-beta primer mix. TCRdb reanalysed the 5' RACE reads using MiXCR and keeps one entry per CDR3 protein. The sample has 920,000 or so distinct CDR3 sequences; 45% are singletons. Sequenced sample: blood. The receptors were gathered from an older woman in good health.

The chain is built from TRBV12-3 or TRBV12-4 and TRBJ2-7; perhaps TRBD2 as D (6 bases). The CDR3 length is 15 residues. Trimming took off 10 bases at V and 0 bases at J, with 19 bases between the two ends. CDR3 amino acids: CANLQGRPSSYEQYF. DNA for the CDR3: TGTGCCAACCTCCAAGGGAGGCCCAGCTCCTACGAGCAGTACTTC.

The chain has TRBV6-2 or TRBV6-3 and TRBJ2-1; TRBD2 matches 14 bases. This CDR3 contains 15 residues. Trimming at V came to 6 bases and at J to 6 bases, leaving 4 bases not matched to a gene. Germline lookup yields CDR1 MNHEY and CDR2 SVGEGT. The CDR3 loop reads CASRQTSGRANEQFF. CDR3 in DNA: TGTGCCAGCAGGCAGACTAGCGGGAGGGCCAATGAGCAGTTCTTC.

The chain is built from TRBV3-1 and TRBJ2-5; the match to TRBD2 covers 15 bases. Germline V gives CDR1 LGHDT, CDR2 YNNKEL (reference sequence). The CDR3 contains 17 residues. V lost 4 bases, J lost 0 bases, and 3 bases stayed unmatched. The CDR3 DNA follows: TGTGCCAGCAGCCGAGGGACTAGCGGGAGGCACCAAGAGACCCAGTACTTC. Translation gives CASSRGTSGRHQETQYF.

This rearrangement joins TRBV7-7 to TRBJ2-7; D is uncertain. Germline-derived CDR1 and CDR2 are SSHAT and FNYEAQ (reference sequence). The CDR3 runs to 14 residues. Trimming took off 5 bases at V and 4 bases at J, with 15 bases between the two ends. In DNA, the CDR3 is TGTGCCAGCAGCCCACCGGGTCGACAATACGAGCAGTACTTC. Amino acid sequence: CASSPPGRQYEQYF. Full variable domain (remainder filled in from reference TRBV7-7 and TRBJ2-7): GAGVSQSPRYKVTKRGQDVTLRCDPISSHATLYWYQQALGQGPEFLTYFNYEAQPDKSGLPSDRFSAERPEGSISTLTIQRTEQRDSAMYRCASSPPGRQYEQYFGPGTRLTVT.

Ten or more counts support this clonotype. This chain connects TRBV4-1 to TRBJ2-1; TRBD1 matches 10 bases. The germline CDR1 and CDR2 sequences are MGHRA and YSYEKL. Trimming took 6 bases from V and 5 from J; bases not matched to a gene: 1. The CDR3 covers 13 residues. The CDR3 DNA is TGCGCCAGCAGAGGACAGGGGGACAATGAGCAGTTCTTC. Encoded protein: CASRGQGDNEQFF.

V and J are TRBV10-3 and TRBJ1-1; D gene ambiguous. This CDR3 is 12 amino acids long. Looked up from germline, CDR1 is ENHRY and CDR2 is SYGVKD. The ends were cut back, 3 bases at V and 0 bases at J, with 2 bases in the middle. CDR3: CAISDLNTEAFF. Written as DNA, the CDR3 is TGTGCCATCAGTGATCTGAACACTGAAGCTTTCTTT.

This chain links TRBV29-1 with TRBJ2-5, with D hard to call. CDR1 is SQVTM and CDR2 is ANQGSEA in the germline V gene. Trimming took 4 bases from V and 4 from J, leaving 10 bases between them. The length of the CDR3 is 12 residues. CDR3 in DNA: TGCAGCGTTGCCTTTTCTCGAGAGACCCAGTACTTC. Translation gives CSVAFSRETQYF.

This clonotype has more than one count but fewer than ten. V is TRBV12-3 or TRBV12-4 and J is TRBJ2-7; a possible D gene is TRBD2 (6 bases). The CDR3 is made up of 16 amino acids. Deletions cut 5 bases from V and 2 bases from J, with 19 bases between. The CDR3 bases are TGTGCCAGCAGTCTGCGGGACGCCCAGGTGCCCTACGAGCAGTACTTC. Translating it yields CASSLRDAQVPYEQYF.

The chain couples TRBV5-6 to TRBJ2-1; D might be TRBD2 (6 bases). Germline-derived CDR1 and CDR2 are SGHDT and YYEEEE. V lost 5 bases, J lost 7 bases, and 31 bases lay in between. The CDR3 spans 19 residues. The DNA of the CDR3 is TGTGCCAGCAGTTCCCCGGGGCAGGGCCGACCCCCTGGGGGGAATGAGCAGTTCTTC. Encoded protein: CASSSPGQGRPPGGNEQFF.

This clonotype was found a few times. The chain links TRBV29-1 to TRBJ1-4, with no clear D. The V and J ends lost 7 bases and 0 bases respectively, with 3 bases between them. Germline CDR1 and CDR2: SQVTM and ANQGSEA. The length of the CDR3 is 11 residues. The CDR3 protein is CSAATNEKLFF. CDR3 DNA sequence: TGCAGCGCCGCAACTAATGAAAAACTGTTTTTT.

Only a few counts were recorded for this clonotype. This chain joins TRBV6-1 and TRBJ2-5, with 12 bases that match TRBD2. This CDR3 is 14 amino acids long. The trim removed 6 bases at V and 4 bases at J, leaving 3 bases unmatched. CDR1 MNHNS and CDR2 SASEGT come from the germline V gene. The CDR3 DNA reads TGTGCCAGCAGGGCGGGACTAGCGGGAGAGACCCAGTACTTC. This sequence encodes CASRAGLAGETQYF.

The genes are TRBV11-2 and TRBJ2-7; D is unclear. This CDR3 contains 12 residues. CDR1 SGHAT and CDR2 FQNNGV come from the germline V gene. Trimming removed 8 bases from V and 6 bases from J, with 14 bases in between. For the CDR3, the DNA is TGTGCCAGCGGATATCTAGAGACCGAGCAGTACTTC. Its translation is CASGYLETEQYF.

V and J are TRBV11-1 and TRBJ2-3, with 14 bases fitting TRBD2. Germline values: CDR1 SGHAT, CDR2 FQDESV (reference sequence). This CDR3 has 16 residues. J lost 5 bases, V lost 5 bases, and 6 bases had no gene match. The chain's CDR3 is CASSQGLAGVKDTQYF. DNA of the CDR3: TGTGCCAGCAGCCAGGGACTAGCGGGAGTTAAAGATACGCAGTATTTT.

Only a few counts were recorded for this clonotype. The rearrangement links TRBV12-3 or TRBV12-4 to TRBJ2-1; D remains ambiguous. V lost 3 bases and J lost 15, with 15 bases in between. The CDR3 loop spans 12 amino acids. The CDR3 bases are TGTGCCAGCAGTTTGGGGTACGGCTCCGCGTTCTTC. Translating it yields CASSLGYGSAFF.

The rearrangement uses TRBV5-1 and TRBJ2-5; TRBD2 matches at 7 bases. The CDR3 consists of 14 residues. The V gene's germline CDR1 is SGHRS and CDR2 YFSETQ. V lost 4 bases, J lost 7 bases, and 10 bases stayed unmatched. The CDR3 is CASSLVGGSWTQYF. CDR3 DNA: TGCGCCAGCAGCCTCGTCGGGGGGAGTTGGACCCAGTACTTC.

The genes are TRBV7-3 and TRBJ2-7; D unclear. V lost 1 base to trimming and J lost 5 bases, with 9 bases between them. CDR3 size: 13 residues. The germline V gene encodes CDR1 SGHTA and CDR2 FQGTGA. CDR3 residues: CASSLSLENEQYF. CDR3 coding DNA: TGTGCCAGCAGCTTAAGCCTGGAAAACGAGCAGTACTTC. The entire variable domain, with the rest obtained from reference TRBV7-3 and TRBJ2-7, is as follows: GAGVSQTPSNKVTEKGKYVELRCDPISGHTALYWYRQSLGQGPEFLIYFQGTGAADDSGLPNDRFFAVRPEGSVSTLKIQRTERGDSAVYLCASSLSLENEQYFGPGTRLTVT.

This clonotype was found many times. The chain joins TRBV20-1 to TRBJ2-5, with 12 bases lining up with TRBD2. V dropped 5 bases and J dropped 4; count of bases not matched to a gene: 8. The CDR3 runs to 15 residues. Germline V gene data show CDR1 as DFQATT and CDR2 as SNEGSKA (reference sequence). CDR3 loop: CSAHVGLAGGETQYF. The CDR3 region has the DNA TGCAGTGCTCACGTGGGACTAGCGGGTGGAGAGACCCAGTACTTC.

V is TRBV4-3 and J is TRBJ2-7; 10 bases line up with TRBD1. V dropped 0 bases and J dropped 2; count of bases not matched to a gene: 4. The CDR3 covers 16 residues. From germline, CDR1 is LGHNA and CDR2 YSLEER. CDR3: CASSQETGGQTYEQYF. CDR3 sequence (DNA): TGCGCCAGCAGCCAAGAGACAGGGGGCCAAACCTACGAGCAGTACTTC.

This clonotype occurred many times. The chain joins TRBV28 to TRBJ1-2, with no clear D. This CDR3 spans 13 amino acids. Trimming left V 6 bases short and J 8 bases short, with 16 bases between. Germline V lookup: CDR1 MDHEN, CDR2 SYDVKM. The CDR3 here is CASSSFAGNGYTF. CDR3 coding DNA: TGTGCCAGCAGCTCATTTGCGGGGAACGGCTACACCTTC.

J is TRBJ2-5 and V is TRBV18, with TRBD2 as a possible D gene (6 bases). Trimming took 1 base from V and 1 from J, leaving 16 bases between them. CDR3 length equals 17 residues. The germline V gene encodes CDR1 KGHSH and CDR2 LQKENI. The CDR3 loop reads CASSPLPSSGIQETQYF. DNA of the CDR3: TGTGCCAGCTCACCACTTCCTAGTAGCGGTATCCAAGAGACCCAGTACTTC. Full variable domain (rest looked up from reference TRBV18 and TRBJ2-5): NAGVMQNPRHLVRRRGQEARLRCSPMKGHSHVYWYRQLPEEGLKFMVYLQKENIIDESGMPKERFSAEFPKEGPSILRIQQVVRGDSAAYFCASSPLPSSGIQETQYFGPGTRLLVL.

This clonotype was found a few times. The gene calls are TRBV20-1 and TRBJ2-1; the match to TRBD2 covers 10 bases. Germline CDR1 is DFQATT and CDR2 is SNEGSKA (reference sequence). CDR3 length: 16 residues. V lost 2 bases, J lost 8 bases, and 12 bases stayed unmatched. CDR3 sequence: CSARPPQREGRYEQFF. DNA for the CDR3: TGCAGTGCTAGACCCCCCCAGCGGGAGGGCCGCTATGAGCAGTTCTTC.

This clonotype showed up just a few times. V is TRBV7-9 and J is TRBJ1-2, with D possibly being TRBD1 (6 bases). The CDR3 is 15 residues long. Between the trimmed V and J ends, which lost 5 bases and 8 bases, there was a span of 21 bases. CDR1 and CDR2 (germline): SEHNR, FQNEAQ (reference sequence). Here the CDR3 DNA reads TGTGCCAGCAGCCGCTTTTCGTCGGGGGCCCACGGCTACACCTTC. Its translation is CASSRFSSGAHGYTF. Using reference TRBV7-9 and TRBJ1-2 for the parts outside the CDR3, the full variable domain is DTGVSQNPRHKITKRGQNVTFRCDPISEHNRLYWYRQTLGQGPEFLTYFQNEAQLEKSRLLSDRFSAERPKGSFSTLEIQRTEQGDSAMYLCASSRFSSGAHGYTFGSGTRLTVV.

The chain links TRBV18 to TRBJ2-1, with TRBD2 matching 11 bases. Germline V CDR1 and CDR2: KGHSH, LQKENI. The CDR3 has 16 amino acids. Trimming removed 5 bases from V and 5 bases from J; junction bases left unmatched: 8. CDR3 region: CASSNRLAGGDNEQFF. The CDR3, as DNA: TGTGCCAGCTCAAATCGTCTAGCGGGAGGCGACAATGAGCAGTTCTTC.

V gene TRBV4-2 combines with J gene TRBJ1-1; TRBD1 agrees at 9 bases. Per germline, CDR1 LGHNA and CDR2 YNFKEQ. V gave up 2 bases and J gave up 6 bases; unmatched junction bases: 4. This CDR3 spans 14 amino acids. In DNA, the CDR3 is TGTGCCAGCAGCCAAACAGGGGGCGGACCTGAAGCTTTCTTT. It specifies CASSQTGGGPEAFF.

The rearrangement links TRBV11-2 to TRBJ2-7; D may be TRBD1 (6 bases). The CDR3 runs 16 residues. The V gene's germline CDR1 is SGHAT and CDR2 FQNNGV. V lost 4 bases to trimming and J lost 0 bases, with 16 bases between them. CDR3 nucleotide sequence: TGTGCCAGCAGCTCAGTACAGGGCTCGAACTCCTACGAGCAGTACTTC. Translation: CASSSVQGSNSYEQYF.

The V call is TRBV12-3 or TRBV12-4, the J call TRBJ2-4, with D hard to call. The J call may not be correct, given that the DNA end is closer to TRBJ2-7. CDR3 length equals 11 residues. The CDR3 loop reads CASSFKFEQYF. In nucleotides, the CDR3 is TGTGCCAGCAGTTTTAAATTCGAGCAGTACTTC.